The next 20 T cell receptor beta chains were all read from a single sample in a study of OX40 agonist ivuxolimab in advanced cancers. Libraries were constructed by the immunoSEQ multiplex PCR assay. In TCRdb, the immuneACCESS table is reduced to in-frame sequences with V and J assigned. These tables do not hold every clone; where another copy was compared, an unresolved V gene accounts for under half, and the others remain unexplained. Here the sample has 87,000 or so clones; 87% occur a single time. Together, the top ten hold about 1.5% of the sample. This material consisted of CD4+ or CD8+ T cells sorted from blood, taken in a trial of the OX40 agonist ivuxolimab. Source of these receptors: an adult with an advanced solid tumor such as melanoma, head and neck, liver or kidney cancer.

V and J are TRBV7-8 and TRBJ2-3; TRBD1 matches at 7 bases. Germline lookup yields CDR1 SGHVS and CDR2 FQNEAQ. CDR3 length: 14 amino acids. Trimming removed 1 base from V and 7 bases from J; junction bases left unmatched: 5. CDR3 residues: CASSLGTGSNTQYF. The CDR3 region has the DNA TGTGCCAGCAGCTTAGGGACAGGTTCAAATACGCAGTATTTT.

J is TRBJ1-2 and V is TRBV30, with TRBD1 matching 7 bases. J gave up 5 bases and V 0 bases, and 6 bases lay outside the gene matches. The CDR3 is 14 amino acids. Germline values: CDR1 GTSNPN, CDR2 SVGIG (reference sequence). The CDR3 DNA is TGTGCCTGGAGTGTAAGGAACAGGGGATATGGCTACACCTTC. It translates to CAWSVRNRGYGYTF. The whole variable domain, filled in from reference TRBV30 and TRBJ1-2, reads SQTIHQWPATLVQPVGSPLSLECTVEGTSNPNLYWYRQAAGRGLQLLFYSVGIGQISSEVPQNLSASRPQDRQFILSSKKLLLSDSGFYLCAWSVRNRGYGYTFGSGTRLTVV.

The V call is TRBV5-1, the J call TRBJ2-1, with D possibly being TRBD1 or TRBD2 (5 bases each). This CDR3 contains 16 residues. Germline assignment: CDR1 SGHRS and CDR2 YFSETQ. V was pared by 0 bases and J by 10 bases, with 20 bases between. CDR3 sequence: CASSLDPQGPLREQFF. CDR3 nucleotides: TGCGCCAGCAGCTTGGATCCGCAGGGACCCCTTAGGGAGCAGTTCTTC.

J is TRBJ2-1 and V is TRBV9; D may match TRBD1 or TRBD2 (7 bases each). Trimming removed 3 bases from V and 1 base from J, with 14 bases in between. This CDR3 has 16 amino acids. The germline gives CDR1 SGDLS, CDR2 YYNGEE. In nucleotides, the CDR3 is TGTGCCAGCAGCGCCTACAGGGGAGGGTCCTACAATGAGCAGTTCTTC. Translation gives CASSAYRGGSYNEQFF.

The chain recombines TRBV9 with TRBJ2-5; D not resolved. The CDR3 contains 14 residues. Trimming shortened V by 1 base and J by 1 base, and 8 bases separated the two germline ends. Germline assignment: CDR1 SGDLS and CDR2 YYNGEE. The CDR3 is CASSVLVAQETQYF. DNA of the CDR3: TGTGCCAGCAGCGTATTGGTCGCCCAAGAGACCCAGTACTTC.

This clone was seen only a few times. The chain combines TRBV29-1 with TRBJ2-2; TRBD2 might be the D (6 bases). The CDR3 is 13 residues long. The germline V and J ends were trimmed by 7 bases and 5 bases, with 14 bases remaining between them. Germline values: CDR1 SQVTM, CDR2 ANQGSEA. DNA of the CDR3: TGCAGCGCGGGACTCCCGGTGACCGGGGAGCTGTTTTTT. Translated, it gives CSAGLPVTGELFF.

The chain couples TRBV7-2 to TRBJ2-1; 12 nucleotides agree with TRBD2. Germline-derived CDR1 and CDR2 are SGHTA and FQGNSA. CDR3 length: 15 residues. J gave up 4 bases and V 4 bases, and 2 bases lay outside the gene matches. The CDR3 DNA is TGTGCCAGCAGCTCACTAGCGGGGGGATACAATGAGCAGTTCTTC. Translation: CASSSLAGGYNEQFF.

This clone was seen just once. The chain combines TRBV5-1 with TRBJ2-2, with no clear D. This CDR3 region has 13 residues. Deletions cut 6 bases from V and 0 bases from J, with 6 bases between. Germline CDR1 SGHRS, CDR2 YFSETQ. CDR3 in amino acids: CASTRTNTGELFF. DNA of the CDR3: TGCGCCAGCACCCGGACGAACACCGGGGAGCTGTTTTTT. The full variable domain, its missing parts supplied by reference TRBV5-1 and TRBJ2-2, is KAGVTQTPRYLIKTRGQQVTLSCSPISGHRSVSWYQQTPGQGLQFLFEYFSETQRNKGNFPGRFSGRQFSNSRSEMNVSTLELGDSALYLCASTRTNTGELFFGEGSRLTVL.

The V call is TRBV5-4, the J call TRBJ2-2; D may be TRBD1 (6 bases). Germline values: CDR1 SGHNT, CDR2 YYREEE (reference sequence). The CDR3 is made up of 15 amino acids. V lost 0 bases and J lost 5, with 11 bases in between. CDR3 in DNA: TGTGCCAGCAGCTTGGCCAGGGGTCGAACCGGGGAGCTGTTTTTT. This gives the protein CASSLARGRTGELFF.

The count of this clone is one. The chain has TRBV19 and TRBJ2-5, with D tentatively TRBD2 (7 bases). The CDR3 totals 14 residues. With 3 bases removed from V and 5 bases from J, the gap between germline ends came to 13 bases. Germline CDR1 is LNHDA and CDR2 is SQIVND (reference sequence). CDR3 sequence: CASSIGGGAETQYF. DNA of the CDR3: TGTGCCAGTAGTATTGGGGGGGGCGCGGAGACCCAGTACTTC.

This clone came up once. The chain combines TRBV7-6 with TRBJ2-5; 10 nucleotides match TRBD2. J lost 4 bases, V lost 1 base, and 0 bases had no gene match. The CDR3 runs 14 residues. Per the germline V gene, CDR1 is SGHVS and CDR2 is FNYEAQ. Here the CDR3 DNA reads TGTGCCAGCAGCTTAGGACTAGCGGGAGAGACCCAGTACTTC. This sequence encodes CASSLGLAGETQYF.

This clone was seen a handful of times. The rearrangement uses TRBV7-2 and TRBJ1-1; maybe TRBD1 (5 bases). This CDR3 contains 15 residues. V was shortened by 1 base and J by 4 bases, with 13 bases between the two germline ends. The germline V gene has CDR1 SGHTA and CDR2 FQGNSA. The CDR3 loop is CASSLGGRGGTEAFF. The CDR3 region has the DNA TGTGCCAGCAGCTTAGGAGGGAGGGGAGGCACTGAAGCTTTCTTT.

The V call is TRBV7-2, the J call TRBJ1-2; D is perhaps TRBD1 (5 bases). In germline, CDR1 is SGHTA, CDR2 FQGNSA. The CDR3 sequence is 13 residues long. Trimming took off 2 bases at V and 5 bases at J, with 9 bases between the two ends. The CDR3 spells CASSLRQLYGYTF. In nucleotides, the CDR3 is TGTGCCAGCAGCTTACGACAGTTGTATGGCTACACCTTC. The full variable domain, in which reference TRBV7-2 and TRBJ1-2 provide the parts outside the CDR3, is GAGVSQSPSNKVTEKGKDVELRCDPISGHTALYWYRQSLGQGLEFLIYFQGNSAPDKSGLPSDRFSAERTGGSVSTLTIQRTQQEDSAVYLCASSLRQLYGYTFGSGTRLTVV.

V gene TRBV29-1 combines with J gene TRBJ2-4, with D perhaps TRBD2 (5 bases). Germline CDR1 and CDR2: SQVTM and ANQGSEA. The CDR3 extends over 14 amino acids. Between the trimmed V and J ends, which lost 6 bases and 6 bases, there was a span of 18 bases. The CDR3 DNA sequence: TGCAGCGTCCTGGTCGGGGATGGCGTAAACATTCAGTACTTC. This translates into CSVLVGDGVNIQYF.

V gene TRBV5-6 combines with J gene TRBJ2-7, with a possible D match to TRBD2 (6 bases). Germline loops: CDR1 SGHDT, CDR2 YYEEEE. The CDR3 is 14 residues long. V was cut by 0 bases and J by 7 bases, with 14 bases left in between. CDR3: CASSLAAGSREQYF. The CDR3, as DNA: TGTGCCAGCAGCTTGGCCGCGGGGTCAAGGGAGCAGTACTTC.

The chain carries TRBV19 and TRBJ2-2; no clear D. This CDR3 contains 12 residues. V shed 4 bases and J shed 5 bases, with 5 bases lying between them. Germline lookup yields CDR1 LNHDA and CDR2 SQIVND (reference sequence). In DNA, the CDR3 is TGTGCCAGTAGTACCTCAACCGGGGAGCTGTTTTTT. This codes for CASSTSTGELFF.

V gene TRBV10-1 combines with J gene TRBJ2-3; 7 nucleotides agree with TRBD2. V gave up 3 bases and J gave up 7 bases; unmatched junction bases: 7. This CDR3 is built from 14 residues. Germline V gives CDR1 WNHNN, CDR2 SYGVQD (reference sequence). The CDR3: CASSEGGSVHTQYF. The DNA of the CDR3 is TGCGCCAGCAGTGAAGGCGGGAGTGTTCATACGCAGTATTTT.

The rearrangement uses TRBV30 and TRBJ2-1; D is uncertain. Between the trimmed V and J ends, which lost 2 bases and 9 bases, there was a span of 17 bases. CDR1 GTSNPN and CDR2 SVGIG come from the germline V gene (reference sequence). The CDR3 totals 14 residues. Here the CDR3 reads CAWSPGWADGEQFF. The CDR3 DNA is TGTGCCTGGAGTCCTGGCTGGGCGGACGGTGAGCAGTTCTTC. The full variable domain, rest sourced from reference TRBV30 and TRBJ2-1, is SQTIHQWPATLVQPVGSPLSLECTVEGTSNPNLYWYRQAAGRGLQLLFYSVGIGQISSEVPQNLSASRPQDRQFILSSKKLLLSDSGFYLCAWSPGWADGEQFFGPGTRLTVL.

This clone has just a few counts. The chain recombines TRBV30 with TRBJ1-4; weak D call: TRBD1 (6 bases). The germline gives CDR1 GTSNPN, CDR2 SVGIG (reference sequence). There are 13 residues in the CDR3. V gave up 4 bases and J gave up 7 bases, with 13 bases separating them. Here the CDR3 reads CAWNPGAAEKLFF. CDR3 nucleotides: TGTGCCTGGAATCCGGGGGCAGCTGAAAAACTGTTTTTT.

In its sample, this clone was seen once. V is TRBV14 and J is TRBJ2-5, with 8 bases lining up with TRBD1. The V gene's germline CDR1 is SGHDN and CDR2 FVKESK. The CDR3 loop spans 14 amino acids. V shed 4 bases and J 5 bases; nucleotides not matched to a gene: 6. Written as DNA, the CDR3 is TGTGCCAGCAGCCTCTCCAGGGGGCAGGAGACCCAGTACTTC. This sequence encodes CASSLSRGQETQYF.